These 9 T cell receptor beta chains share one sample of origin, sequenced in a study of blood T cells in healthy people across ages. PCR was performed a second time for about 7 to 12 cycles using a sample-barcoded 5' primer and a J-beta primer mix. MiXCR was run by TCRdb on the 5' RACE reads, yielding one entry per CDR3 protein. Among about 680,000 distinct CDR3 sequences listed, over 45% were seen once. Sequencing input: blood. Receptors originate from a woman aged 60 to 75 in good health.

The gene calls are TRBV4-3 and TRBJ2-3; the match to TRBD2 covers 7 bases. Germline V gene data show CDR1 as LGHNA and CDR2 as YSLEER. V shed 1 base, J shed 5 bases, and the junction held 9 bases outside the gene matches. The CDR3 spans 16 residues. The DNA of the CDR3 is TGCGCCAGCAGCCAAGGTTCGGCGGGAGTGGGAGATACGCAGTATTTT. The encoded protein is CASSQGSAGVGDTQYF.

For this clonotype: An end of the junction does not agree with germline; a read error may underlie this. J is TRBJ2-6 and V is TRBV12-3 or TRBV12-4, with D maybe TRBD1 (5 bases). This CDR3 spans 16 amino acids. The CDR3 bases are TGTGCCAGCAGTTTAGCGCCAGCATCTGGGGCCAACATCCTGACTTTC. Protein sequence: CASSLAPASGANILTF.

This clonotype was seen ten or more times. The chain joins TRBV29-1 to TRBJ2-1; 7 nucleotides line up with TRBD2. The CDR3 consists of 15 residues. The V and J ends lost 6 bases and 7 bases, in that order; junction bases with no gene match: 15. From germline, CDR1 is SQVTM and CDR2 ANQGSEA. Here the CDR3 reads CSVETLLASLNEQFF. The CDR3 bases are TGCAGCGTCGAAACGTTACTAGCGTCATTAAATGAGCAGTTCTTC.

This clonotype was observed a handful of times. The chain recombines TRBV6-1 with TRBJ1-2, with a tentative D call TRBD1 (6 bases). The CDR3 loop spans 14 amino acids. Germline V gene data show CDR1 as MNHNS and CDR2 as SASEGT. The V end was cut by 2 bases, the J end by 6 bases, with 13 bases between. CDR3 sequence (DNA): TGTGCCAGCAGTGAACAACAGGGACTAGATGGCTACACCTTC. Protein: CASSEQQGLDGYTF.

The chain combines TRBV29-1 with TRBJ2-4, with TRBD1 matching over 9 bases. The CDR3 runs to 13 residues. The junction had 13 bases not matched to a gene; V was cut back by 6 bases and J by 13 bases. The germline gives CDR1 SQVTM, CDR2 ANQGSEA. The CDR3 nucleotides are TGCAGCGTGGAGGACCAACAGGGGGCATTCCAGTACTTC. Translating it yields CSVEDQQGAFQYF.

The V call is TRBV20-1, the J call TRBJ2-1, with 10 bases aligning to TRBD2. The DNA end is a closer match to TRBJ2-7, so the J assignment may be wrong. CDR3 length: 14 residues. Germline CDR1 and CDR2: DFQATT and SNEGSKA (reference sequence). Here the CDR3 reads CSAVGTSAYNEQYF. The DNA of the CDR3 is TGCAGTGCTGTCGGGACTAGCGCCTACAATGAGCAGTACTTC.

This clonotype was recorded a few times. This chain joins TRBV14 and TRBJ2-7, with D perhaps given as TRBD1 or TRBD2 (5 bases each). The DNA matches TRBJ2-5 better at its end, which makes the J call doubtful. The germline V gene has CDR1 SGHDN and CDR2 FVKESK. The CDR3 totals 14 residues. CDR3: CASSQSTGRGTQYF. CDR3 bases: TGTGCCAGCAGCCAATCGACGGGACGGGGGACCCAGTACTTC.

The rearrangement joins TRBV27 to TRBJ1-2, with 9 bases lining up with TRBD1. The CDR3 runs to 16 residues. Trimming at V came to 5 bases and at J to 6 bases, leaving 13 bases not matched to a gene. The germline V gene encodes CDR1 MNHEY and CDR2 SMNVEV (reference sequence). The DNA for the CDR3 is TGTGCCAGCAGTCCATACCGGGACAGGGATAGAAATGGCTACACCTTC. Translated, it gives CASSPYRDRDRNGYTF.

The chain recombines TRBV28 with TRBJ2-1; TRBD2 might be the D (6 bases). The V and J ends lost 3 bases and 5 bases respectively, with 14 bases between them. The germline CDR1 and CDR2 sequences are MDHEN and SYDVKM. CDR3 length: 15 residues. CDR3: CASSLGGDPHNEQFF. CDR3 sequence (DNA): TGTGCCAGCAGTTTGGGCGGGGACCCCCACAATGAGCAGTTCTTC.